A single sample gave rise to the 5 T cell receptor beta chains below, sequenced in a study of regulatory T cells in long-lasting Graves disease. Indicated time point: newly diagnosed GD, antithyroid drugs for less than 3 months. The TCR library was prepared using RNA isolated from PBMCs. Construction of the TCR beta libraries employed iRepertoire HTBI primers in conjunction with Arm-PCR of CDR3 regions. MiXCR, run by TCRdb on the multiplex PCR reads, gives a single entry per CDR3 protein. The sample holds 510,000 or so distinct CDR3 sequences, around 13% seen once. The same sample was also studied in work on T cells in Graves' hyperthyroidism and ophthalmopathy.

The specimen comprised peripheral blood mononuclear cells (PBMCs), sampled at new diagnosis, from a patient treated with antithyroid drugs. All receptors come from a woman aged 25-40 years with Graves disease.

The table lists this clonotype with many counts. This chain links TRBV20-1 with TRBJ2-7; no clear D gene. Trimming pared 6 bases from V and 0 bases from J, leaving 9 bases between. Germline CDR1 and CDR2: DFQATT and SNEGSKA (reference sequence). This CDR3 is built from 12 residues. This CDR3 reads CSATDRSYEQYF. Written as DNA, the CDR3 is TGCAGTGCCACGGACCGCTCCTACGAGCAGTACTTC.

There are a few counts of this clonotype. The V and J genes are TRBV9 and TRBJ2-3; D is unclear. Germline V gene data show CDR1 as SGDLS and CDR2 as YYNGEE. V was clipped by 1 base and J by 5 bases, with 14 bases between them. This CDR3 is 15 amino acids long. The CDR3 region has the DNA TGTGCCAGCAGCGTAAGATCCGCTGGAGAAGATACGCAGTATTTT. Translating it yields CASSVRSAGEDTQYF. Complete variable domain (other parts from reference TRBV9 and TRBJ2-3): DSGVTQTPKHLITATGQRVTLRCSPRSGDLSVYWYQQSLDQGLQFLIQYYNGEERAKGNILERFSAQQFPDLHSELNLSSLELGDSALYFCASSVRSAGEDTQYFGPGTRLTVL.

This clonotype was counted between two and nine times. The chain is built from TRBV29-1 and TRBJ2-1; no clear D gene. V lost 1 base to trimming and J lost 4 bases, with 17 bases between them. Germline CDR1 SQVTM, CDR2 ANQGSEA. CDR3 length: 16 amino acids. CDR3 DNA sequence: TGCAGCGTTGAAGGGGCTTACGTAGCCGCGTACAATGAGCAGTTCTTC. Translated: CSVEGAYVAAYNEQFF.

This clonotype was recorded at least ten times. The rearrangement uses TRBV12-3 or TRBV12-4 and TRBJ2-4, with 12 nucleotides matching TRBD2. This CDR3 comprises 18 residues. V lost 2 bases and J lost 3; bases outside the gene matches: 8. The CDR3 DNA follows: TGTGCCAGCAGTTTATTACTAGCGGGAGGTCTTTTCAAAAACATTCAGTACTTC. Translating gives CASSLLLAGGLFKNIQYF.

This clonotype came up many times. The chain links TRBV7-2 to TRBJ1-2; TRBD1 aligns across 7 bases. CDR3 length equals 16 residues. Trimming at V came to 5 bases and at J to 3 bases, leaving 12 bases not matched to a gene. From germline, CDR1 is SGHTA and CDR2 FQGNSA. Here the CDR3 reads CASSKTFWDSDYGYTF. Written as DNA, the CDR3 is TGTGCCAGCAGCAAAACTTTTTGGGACAGTGACTATGGCTACACCTTC.